This T cell receptor (beta chain) was identified during a study of tumour-infiltrating T cells in Burkitt lymphoma. V dropped 5 bases and J dropped 2; count of bases not matched to a gene: 6. Germline CDR1 reads MDHEN; CDR2 reads SYDVKM. The CDR3 is made up of 15 amino acids. Data came from immunoSEQ multiplex PCR; TCRdb stores just in-frame clones and leaves some out. The sample has about 16,000 clones, roughly 80% seen once. This sequence originates from a human donor with diffuse large B-cell lymphoma. The genes are TRBV28 and TRBJ1-2; 9 bases align to TRBD1. Material for sequencing was tumor tissue. CDR3 bases: TGTGCCAGCAGTCTTACCGGGACAGGGAACTATGGCTACACCTTC. Translating it yields CASSLTGTGNYGYTF.